The present T cell receptor beta chain was sequenced within a study of blood T cells in healthy people across ages. CDR1 DFQATT and CDR2 SNEGSKA come from the germline V gene (reference sequence). The CDR3 extends over 14 amino acids. Losses at the gene ends were 3 bases for V and 7 bases for J; bases not matched to a gene: 8. Sample-barcoded 5' priming and a J-beta primer mix drove a second PCR of about 7 to 12 cycles. MiXCR, applied by TCRdb to the 5' RACE reads, yields one record per CDR3 protein. The data contain around 1.5 million distinct CDR3 sequences, approximately 32% of them seen just once; the ten biggest clones take up roughly 12%.

The rearrangement uses TRBV20-1 and TRBJ1-4; 7 bases align to TRBD1. Sequenced sample: blood. The sequence derives from a woman younger than 45 in good health. The chain's CDR3 is CSARARDRGEKLFF. For the CDR3, the DNA is TGCAGTGCTAGGGCGAGGGACAGAGGTGAAAAACTGTTTTTT.